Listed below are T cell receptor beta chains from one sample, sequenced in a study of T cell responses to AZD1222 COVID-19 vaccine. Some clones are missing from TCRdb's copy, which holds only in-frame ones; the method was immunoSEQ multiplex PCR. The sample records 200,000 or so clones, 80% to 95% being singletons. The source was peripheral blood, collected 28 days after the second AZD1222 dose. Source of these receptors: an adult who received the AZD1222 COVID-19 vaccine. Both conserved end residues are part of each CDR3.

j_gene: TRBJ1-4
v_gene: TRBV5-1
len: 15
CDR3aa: CASSLEGGLNEKLFF

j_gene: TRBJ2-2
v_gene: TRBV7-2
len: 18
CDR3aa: CASSLVSSGGLPTGELFF

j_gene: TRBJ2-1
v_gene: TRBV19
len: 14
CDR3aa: CASSPPGPNNEQFF

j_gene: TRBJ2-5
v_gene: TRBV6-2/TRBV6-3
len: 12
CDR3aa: CASSQTLETQYF

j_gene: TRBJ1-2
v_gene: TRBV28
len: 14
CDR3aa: CASSSGGRGFGYTF

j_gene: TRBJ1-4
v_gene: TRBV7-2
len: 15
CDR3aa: CASSSTQGAREKLFF

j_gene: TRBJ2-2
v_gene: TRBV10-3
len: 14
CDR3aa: CAISELSNTGELFF

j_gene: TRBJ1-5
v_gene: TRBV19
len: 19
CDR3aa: CASSIGGQSLPGSNQPQHF

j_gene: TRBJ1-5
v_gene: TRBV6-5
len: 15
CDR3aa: CASSPTTAWKGPQHF

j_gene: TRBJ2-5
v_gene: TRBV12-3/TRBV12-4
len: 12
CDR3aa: CASRAGEETQYF

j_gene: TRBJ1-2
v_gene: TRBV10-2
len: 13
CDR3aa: CASRVQGDYGYTF

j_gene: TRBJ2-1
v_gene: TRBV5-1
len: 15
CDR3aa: CASSLVVEGSNEQFF

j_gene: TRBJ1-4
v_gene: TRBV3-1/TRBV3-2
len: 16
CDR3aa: CASSLRVGTGGEKLFF

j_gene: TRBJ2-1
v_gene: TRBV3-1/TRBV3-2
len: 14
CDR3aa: CASSQYNSYNEQFF

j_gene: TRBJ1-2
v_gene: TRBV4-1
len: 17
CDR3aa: CASSLNLGRGTNYGYTF

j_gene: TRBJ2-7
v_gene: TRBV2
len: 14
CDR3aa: CATQYWQEGPEQYF

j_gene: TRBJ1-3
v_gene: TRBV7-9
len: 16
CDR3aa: CASSPSPGTSGNTIYF

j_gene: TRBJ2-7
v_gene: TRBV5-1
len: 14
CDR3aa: CASSLQTGTYEQYF

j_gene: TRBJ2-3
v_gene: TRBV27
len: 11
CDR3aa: CASSLGGSQYF

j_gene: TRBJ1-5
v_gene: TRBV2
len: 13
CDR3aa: CASSAEGVQPQHF

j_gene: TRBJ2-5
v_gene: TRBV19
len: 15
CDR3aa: CASSLWGRAGETQYF

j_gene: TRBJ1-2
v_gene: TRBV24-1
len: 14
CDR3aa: CATSVLGSHYGYTF

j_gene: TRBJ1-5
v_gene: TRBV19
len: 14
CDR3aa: CASSITGVGQPQHF

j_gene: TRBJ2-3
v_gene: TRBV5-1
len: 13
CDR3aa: CASSSLYTDTQYF

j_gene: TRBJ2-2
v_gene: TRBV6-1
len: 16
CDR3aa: CASSEALGGDTGELFF

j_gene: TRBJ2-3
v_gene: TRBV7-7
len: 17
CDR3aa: CASSPRPGTGLADTQYF

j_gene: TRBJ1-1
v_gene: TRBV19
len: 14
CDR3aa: CASSMNRGFGEAFF

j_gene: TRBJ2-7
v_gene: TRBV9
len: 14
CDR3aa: CASSVAGTTYEQYF

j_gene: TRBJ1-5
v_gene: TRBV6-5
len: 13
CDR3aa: CASRTRGNQPQHF

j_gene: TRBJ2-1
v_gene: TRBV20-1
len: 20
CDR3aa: CSASRGSSGGDYLSYNEQFF

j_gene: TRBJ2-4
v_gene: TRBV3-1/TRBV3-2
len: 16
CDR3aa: CASSRTGGRGKNIQYF

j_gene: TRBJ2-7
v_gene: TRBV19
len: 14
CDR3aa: CASSIQGVSYEQYF

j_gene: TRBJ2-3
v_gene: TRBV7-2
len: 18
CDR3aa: CASSSPGLAGGPSDTQYF

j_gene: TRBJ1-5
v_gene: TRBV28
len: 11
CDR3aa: CASSGNPPQHF

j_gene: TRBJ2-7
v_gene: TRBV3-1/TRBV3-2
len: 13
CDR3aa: CASSDRVPREQYF

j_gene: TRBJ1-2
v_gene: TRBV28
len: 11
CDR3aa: CASSLNSGYTF

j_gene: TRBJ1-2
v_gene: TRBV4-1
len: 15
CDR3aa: CASSQDLAGSYGYTF

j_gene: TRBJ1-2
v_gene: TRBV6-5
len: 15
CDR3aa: CASSYRDSHNYGYTF

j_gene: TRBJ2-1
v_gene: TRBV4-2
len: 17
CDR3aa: CASSRGLAGTLVGEQFF

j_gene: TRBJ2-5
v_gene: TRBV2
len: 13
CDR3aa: CASKSEYQETQYF